A selection of T cell receptor beta chains follows, all from one sample in a study of T cells after yellow fever vaccination. TCRdb re-derived calls from the 5' RACE reads in MiXCR, one entry per CDR3 protein. This table holds about 74,000 distinct CDR3 sequences, 7.1% found once. This material consisted of CD8+ T cells sorted from PBMCs, taken around 5 days after the first yellow fever vaccination. These receptors originate from a young man who received the YFV17D yellow fever vaccine. Each CDR3 is given with its conserved first and last residue. The order of the fields is J gene, V gene, clone size, D gene, CDR3 protein, CDR3 DNA. D genes are given only for firm matches. Only some rows state a clone size, as once, few, many or a class for expanded clones.

>TRBJ2-2|TRBV3-1|few|TRBD1
CASSHGTGGTGELFF
TGTGCCAGCAGCCACGGGACAGGGGGCACCGGGGAGCTGTTTTTT
>TRBJ1-1|TRBV7-9|many|.
CASSVTEAFF
TGTGCCAGCAGCGTCACTGAAGCTTTCTTT
>TRBJ1-2|TRBV4-1|few|.
CASSMPGTVYGYTF
TGCGCCAGCAGCATGCCCGGGACGGTGTATGGCTACACCTTC
>TRBJ2-5|TRBV5-1|few|.
CASSPLSSGGGETQYF
TGCGCCAGCAGCCCTCTCTCATCAGGGGGAGGGGAGACCCAGTACTTC
>TRBJ1-4|TRBV5-6|.|TRBD1
CASSGDRGEVNEKLFF
TGTGCCAGCAGCGGGGACAGGGGAGAGGTTAATGAAAAACTGTTTTTT
>TRBJ2-2|TRBV4-3|many|.
CASSPGRGDTGELFF
TGCGCCAGCAGCCCGGGGAGGGGGGACACCGGGGAGCTGTTTTTT
>TRBJ1-5|TRBV4-2|few|.
CASSQGYQPQHF
TGTGCCAGCAGCCAGGGATATCAGCCCCAGCATTTT
>TRBJ1-4|TRBV4-1|medium-sized|.
CASLNPGSGNEKLFF
TGCGCCAGCCTAAACCCCGGGTCAGGTAATGAAAAACTGTTTTTT
>TRBJ1-5|TRBV7-2|.|.
CASSLVLGSLQPQHF
TGTGCCAGCAGCTTAGTTCTGGGAAGTTTACAACCCCAGCATTTT
>TRBJ2-1|TRBV5-5|many|TRBD1
CASSSGQGLNEQFF
TGTGCCAGCAGCTCAGGACAGGGTCTAAATGAGCAGTTCTTC
>TRBJ2-1|TRBV20-1|.|.
CSALTSNYNEQFF
TGCAGTGCACTGACTAGTAACTACAATGAGCAGTTCTTC
>TRBJ2-2|TRBV7-1|.|.
CASSSGQSTGELFF
TGTGCCAGCAGCTCAGGACAGAGCACCGGGGAGCTGTTTTTT
>TRBJ2-4|TRBV4-3|many|.
CASSQGSLMTKNIQYF
TGCGCCAGCAGCCAAGGGTCTCTTATGACCAAAAACATTCAGTACTTC
>TRBJ2-2|TRBV4-1|few|.
CASSKAYPGFSNTGELFF
TGCGCCAGCAGCAAGGCCTACCCGGGATTTTCGAACACCGGGGAGCTGTTTTTT
>TRBJ1-1|TRBV12-3/TRBV12-4|many|.
CASRHGTGGTEAFF
TGTGCCAGCAGACACGGGACCGGAGGAACTGAAGCTTTCTTT
>TRBJ1-5|TRBV7-9|.|.
CASNKIAGNQPQHF
TGTGCCAGCAACAAAATTGCGGGCAATCAGCCCCAGCATTTT
>TRBJ2-2|TRBV19|few|.
CASIPKVYKNTGELFF
TGTGCCAGTATCCCAAAGGTATATAAGAACACCGGGGAGCTGTTTTTT
>TRBJ2-1|TRBV6-4|many|.
CASSEGSLYNEQFF
TGTGCCAGCAGTGAAGGGAGTTTATACAATGAGCAGTTCTTC
>TRBJ2-3|TRBV7-9|few|.
CASSLGRVADTQYF
TGTGCCAGCAGCTTAGGCAGGGTCGCAGATACGCAGTATTTT
>TRBJ2-7|TRBV12-3/TRBV12-4|few|.
CASSFPGSSYEQYF
TGTGCCAGCAGTTTTCCGGGGAGCTCCTACGAGCAGTACTTC
>TRBJ2-1|TRBV12-5|.|TRBD1
CASGLGTGLNEQFF
TGTGCTAGTGGTTTGGGGACAGGGCTCAATGAGCAGTTCTTC
>TRBJ2-1|TRBV25-1|few|.
CASSELSPNNEQFF
TGTGCCAGCAGTGAATTAAGCCCAAACAATGAGCAGTTCTTC